A single sample gave rise to the 8 T cell receptor beta chains below, sequenced in a study of T-cell reconstitution after alpha-beta-depleted transplantation in children. TCRbeta library preparation incorporated unique molecular identifiers. TCRdb reanalysed the PCR reads using MiXCR and keeps one entry per CDR3 protein. The sample yields over 200,000 distinct CDR3 sequences, roughly 10% seen once. The specimen was PBMCs, collected before TCRalphabeta/CD19-depleted stem cell transplant. Receptors were obtained from a child under two years old with acute myeloid leukemia, due to receive a stem cell transplant.

This clonotype has ten or more counts. The V and J genes are TRBV20-1 and TRBJ2-3; D unresolved. The CDR3 has 15 residues. CDR1 DFQATT and CDR2 SNEGSKA come from the germline V gene (reference sequence). V was clipped by 0 bases and J by 1 base, with 11 bases between them. DNA for the CDR3: TGCAGTGCTAGAGATACGCGGTCGGGCACAGATACGCAGTATTTT. The encoded protein is CSARDTRSGTDTQYF.

This clonotype appeared a few times. A much larger clone is a single base away; this may be a read error. The chain links TRBV28 to TRBJ1-2; D not certain. V gave up 6 bases and J gave up 3 bases, with 8 bases separating them. Germline CDR1 and CDR2: MDHEN and SYDVKM. The CDR3 has 12 amino acids. CDR3 sequence reads: CASRAGYYGYTF. CDR3 DNA sequence: TGTGCCAGCAGGGCGGGGTACTATGGCTACACCTTC.

There are many counts of this clonotype. This chain connects TRBV20-1 to TRBJ2-1; D possibly corresponds to TRBD1 (6 bases). V lost 6 bases and J 10 bases, leaving 16 bases between the germline ends. This CDR3 spans 12 amino acids. Looked up from germline, CDR1 is DFQATT and CDR2 is SNEGSKA (reference sequence). The CDR3 DNA reads TGCAGTGCCAAACCACAGGGTTACGAGCAGTTCTTC. This codes for CSAKPQGYEQFF.

There are many counts of this clonotype. The V gene is TRBV2, the J gene TRBJ2-2, with 9 bases that match TRBD2. The junction had 9 bases not matched to a gene; V was cut back by 8 bases and J by 11 bases. The CDR3 is 13 residues long. The germline gives CDR1 SNHLY, CDR2 FYNNEI. For the CDR3, the DNA is TGTGCCAGCGGTAGCGGGAGAGCGTTCGAGCTGTTTTTT. Translating it yields CASGSGRAFELFF.

The sample holds many counts of this clonotype. This chain's CDR3 is CASSLDNNSPLHF. The DNA of the CDR3 is TGTGCCAGCAGCTTGGATAATAATTCACCCCTCCACTTT. The V and J genes are TRBV5-6 and TRBJ1-6; D unresolved. The V gene's germline CDR1 is SGHDT and CDR2 YYEEEE. Trimming cost V 0 bases and J 5 bases, with 3 bases left between them. This CDR3 contains 13 residues. The whole variable domain, filled in from reference TRBV5-6 and TRBJ1-6, reads DAGVTQSPTHLIKTRGQQVTLRCSPKSGHDTVSWYQQALGQGPQFIFQYYEEEERQRGNFPDRFSGHQFPNYSSELNVNALLLGDSALYLCASSLDNNSPLHFGNGTRLTVT.

This clonotype has only a few counts. This rearrangement joins TRBV30 to TRBJ1-4; TRBD1 aligns across 11 bases. In germline, CDR1 is GTSNPN, CDR2 SVGIG (reference sequence). The CDR3 has 13 residues. V was pared by 5 bases and J by 6 bases, with 2 bases of the junction left unmatched. The CDR3 DNA sequence: TGTGCCTGGGGGACAGGGGGGGATGAAAAACTGTTTTTT. Encoded protein: CAWGTGGDEKLFF. Full variable domain (outside the CDR3, taken from reference TRBV30 and TRBJ1-4): SQTIHQWPATLVQPVGSPLSLECTVEGTSNPNLYWYRQAAGRGLQLLFYSVGIGQISSEVPQNLSASRPQDRQFILSSKKLLLSDSGFYLCAWGTGGDEKLFFGSGTQLSVL.

This clonotype was seen once. With a much larger clone just one base away, this may be a read error. V gene TRBV6-2 or TRBV6-3 combines with J gene TRBJ1-2, with 8 nucleotides matching TRBD1. CDR3 length equals 15 residues. Germline assignment: CDR1 MNHEY and CDR2 SVGEGT. V was clipped by 2 bases and J by 4 bases; unmatched bases: 6. The CDR3: CASSYTDRDLYGYTF. The CDR3, as DNA: TGTGCCAGCAGTTACACGGACAGGGACCTCTATGGCTACACCTTC.

There are many counts of this clonotype. The rearrangement joins TRBV12-3 or TRBV12-4 to TRBJ2-7; tentatively, D is TRBD1 (5 bases). Trimming removed 5 bases at V and 5 bases at J, with 10 bases between. The length of the CDR3 is 12 residues. The CDR3: CASSLPGNEQYF. DNA of the CDR3: TGTGCCAGCAGTCTCCCAGGGAACGAGCAGTACTTC.